This T cell receptor (beta chain) was sequenced during a study of OX40 agonist ivuxolimab in advanced cancers. For the study in its entirety: Ivuxolimab was a fully human IgG2 agonistic monoclonal antibody targeting the costimulatory receptor OX40 (CD134). The purpose of peripheral TCRbeta sequencing was to test whether ivuxolimab changed TCR sequence diversity and led to clonal T-cell expansion. Prior anti-PD-1, anti-PD-L1 or anti-CTLA-4 therapy was permitted, and checkpoint inhibitors had been received by approximately 39% of dose-escalation patients. Of the approximately 54 patients in dose escalation, 19 had hepatocellular carcinoma, approximately 15 had melanoma, 9 had renal cell carcinoma and 9 had head and neck cancer. Three dose-escalation patients achieved partial responses, one with hepatocellular carcinoma and two with cutaneous melanoma. The paper describes the monotherapy dose-escalation part (N of about 47 patients) of the phase I trial of ivuxolimab. Intravenous ivuxolimab was administered to patients every 2 weeks at six dose levels: 0.01, 0.1, 0.3, 1.5, 3 and 10 mg/kg. A male proportion of under 85% and a mean age of approximately 60 years, ranging from roughly 23 to 85, were recorded for the dose-escalation cohort. Points the paper makes about the study in general: After ivuxolimab, more expanded clones were found on average in CD8+ T cells than in CD4+ T cells. At doses of 0.1 to 3.0 mg/kg, clonal expansion of both CD4+ and CD8+ T cells in blood was seen between baseline and week 6. Low levels of normalized T-cell clonal expansion were also seen in some patients who did not respond. Antigen specificity was not determined for the clonally expanded peripheral T cells. In the 0.1-3.0 mg/kg groups, partial responders had among the lowest normalized peripheral clonal expansion, particularly in CD8+ T cells.

Genomic DNA was isolated from the sorted cells so that the TCRbeta CDR3 region could be sequenced. The immunoSEQ Assay was used to sequence the TCRbeta CDR3 regions. This is the immuneACCESS table as TCRdb keeps it, with only in-frame sequences that have V and J called. A part of the clones is gone; compared with another copy, unresolved V genes explain less than half, and the rest is unexplained. The sample table holds under 85,000 clones, of which around nine tenths were seen once. The top ten constitute just over 2.5% of the sample. Patients with autoimmune disease history or receiving systemic immunosuppression were excluded from the trial. In every dose cohort, peripheral blood was drawn for TCR sequencing at baseline, cycle 4 day 1, and cycle 7 day 1. Samples were obtained from an open-label, multicenter, first-in-human phase I dose-escalation trial of ivuxolimab. The trial enrolled adults with locally advanced or metastatic head and neck squamous cell, hepatocellular, melanoma or renal cell carcinoma. Before TCR sequencing, CD4+ T cells and CD8+ T cells were sorted from peripheral blood as separate populations.

Cut back by 5 bases and 6 bases, the V and J ends lie 17 bases apart. CDR1 SGHNT and CDR2 YYREEE are derived from the germline V gene (reference sequence). From cysteine to phenylalanine, the CDR3 is 15 amino acids long. Just CDR3 DNA is preserved here, 45 bases in frame from base 1. Worth noting for this clone: This clone's antigen is unknown. No quality values exist for individual bases; no much larger clone is one base distant.

The specimen comprised CD4+ or CD8+ T cells sorted from blood, sampled in a trial of the OX40 agonist ivuxolimab. This sequence originates from an adult with an advanced solid tumor such as melanoma, head and neck, liver or kidney cancer. The rearranged chain carries TRBV5-4 and TRBJ2-2; the D segment might be TRBD1 or TRBD2, since each matches 5 bases. The CDR3 region has the sequence CASSWGPDTPGELFF. The DNA reads as follows: TGTGCCAGCAGTTGGGGACCAGACACCCCCGGGGAGCTGTTTTTT.